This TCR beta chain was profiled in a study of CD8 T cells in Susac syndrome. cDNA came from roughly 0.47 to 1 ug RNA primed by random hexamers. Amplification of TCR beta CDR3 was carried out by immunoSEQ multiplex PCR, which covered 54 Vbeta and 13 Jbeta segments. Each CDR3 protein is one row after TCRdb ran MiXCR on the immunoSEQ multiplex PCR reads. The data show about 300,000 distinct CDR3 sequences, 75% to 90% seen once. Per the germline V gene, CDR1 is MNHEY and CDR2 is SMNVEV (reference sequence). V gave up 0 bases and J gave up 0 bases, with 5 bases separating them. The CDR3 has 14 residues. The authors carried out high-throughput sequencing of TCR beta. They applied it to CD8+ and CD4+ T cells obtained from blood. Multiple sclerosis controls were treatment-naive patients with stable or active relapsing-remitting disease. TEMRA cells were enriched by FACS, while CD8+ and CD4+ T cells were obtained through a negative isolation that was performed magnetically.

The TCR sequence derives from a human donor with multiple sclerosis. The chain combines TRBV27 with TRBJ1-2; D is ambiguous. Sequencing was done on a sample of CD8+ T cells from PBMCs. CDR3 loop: CASSLSAANYGYTF. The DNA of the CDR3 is TGTGCCAGCAGTTTATCGGCAGCTAACTATGGCTACACCTTC.